The 18 T cell receptor beta chains presented below share a single source sample, sequenced in a study of memory CD4+ T cells and cytomegalovirus serostatus. Data came from immunoSEQ multiplex PCR; TCRdb stores just in-frame clones and leaves some out. This table holds about 73,000 clones, 75% to 85% found once. Single viable CD3+CD4+CD8-CD45RO+ cells were sorted as the memory CD4+ T cells. Sequenced input: memory CD4+ T cells from blood. These receptor sequences come from an adult in good health and CMV-seropositive.

The J gene is TRBJ1-2, the V gene TRBV6-6; no clear D. The CDR3 sequence is 13 residues long. V was clipped by 2 bases and J by 2 bases, with 6 bases between them. CDR1 and CDR2 from the germline V gene are MNHNY and SVGAGI (reference sequence). CDR3 sequence: CASSYGGNYGYTF. CDR3 sequence (DNA): TGTGCCAGCAGTTACGGCGGAAACTATGGCTACACCTTC.

The chain joins TRBV7-8 to TRBJ1-1, with 7 bases identical to TRBD1. Losses at the gene ends were 3 bases for V and 11 bases for J; bases not matched to a gene: 3. The length of the CDR3 is 11 residues. CDR1 and CDR2 (germline): SGHVS, FQNEAQ. CDR3 bases: TGTGCCAGCAGCTTGAGGGGGCCCGCTTTCTTT. This codes for CASSLRGPAFF.

This clone is medium-sized by share. This chain connects TRBV7-9 to TRBJ1-3, with no clear D. The CDR3 totals 14 residues. The germline V and J ends were trimmed by 5 bases and 4 bases, with 12 bases remaining between them. CDR1 and CDR2 (germline): SEHNR, FQNEAQ (reference sequence). CDR3: CASSPSHPGNTIYF. In DNA, the CDR3 is TGTGCCAGCAGCCCCTCTCACCCCGGAAACACCATATATTTT. The complete variable domain, with remaining parts taken from reference TRBV7-9 and TRBJ1-3, reads DTGVSQNPRHKITKRGQNVTFRCDPISEHNRLYWYRQTLGQGPEFLTYFQNEAQLEKSRLLSDRFSAERPKGSFSTLEIQRTEQGDSAMYLCASSPSHPGNTIYFGEGSWLTVV.

The DNA of the CDR3 is TGTGCCAGCAGCTTAGGACAGGGGGCTAGCTATGAGCAGTTCTTC. It specifies CASSLGQGASYEQFF. The chain links TRBV7-2 to TRBJ2-1; 10 bases are a match to TRBD1. V shed 1 base, J shed 8 bases, and the junction held 5 bases outside the gene matches. Germline CDR1 is SGHTA and CDR2 is FQGNSA. CDR3 length: 15 residues.

The V call is TRBV6-1, the J call TRBJ1-4; the match to TRBD1 covers 7 bases. CDR3 length: 17 amino acids. Germline V gene lookup returns CDR1 MNHNS and CDR2 SASEGT. J gave up 7 bases and V 3 bases, and 14 bases lay outside the gene matches. This CDR3 reads CASSDYLVGGGIEKLFF. In DNA form, the CDR3 reads TGTGCCAGCAGTGATTATTTGGTGGGAGGGGGCATTGAAAAACTGTTTTTT.

The chain recombines TRBV11-3 with TRBJ2-1; no definite D call. Germline CDR1 SGHNT, CDR2 YENEEA. The length of the CDR3 is 14 residues. Trimming took 0 bases from V and 4 from J, leaving 7 bases between them. The CDR3 protein is CASSLDLEYNEQFF. The CDR3 nucleotides are TGTGCCAGCAGCTTAGATCTTGAGTACAATGAGCAGTTCTTC.

The chain recombines TRBV25-1 with TRBJ2-1, with D tentatively TRBD2 (6 bases). The ends were cut back, 2 bases at V and 10 bases at J, with 12 bases in the middle. Germline CDR1 and CDR2: MGHDK and SYGVNS. This CDR3 has 13 residues. The CDR3 reads CASSEPLAAEQFF. Written as DNA, the CDR3 is TGTGCCAGCAGTGAACCACTAGCAGCGGAGCAGTTCTTC.

In DNA, the CDR3 is TGTGCCAGCAGTTACACGGGACACCGTAATGAAAAACTGTTTTTT. Its protein is CASSYTGHRNEKLFF. This sequence joins TRBV6-5 and TRBJ1-4, with a weak D call TRBD1 (6 bases). V lost 2 bases to trimming and J lost 4 bases, with 11 bases between them. The CDR3 runs 15 residues. Germline V gene lookup returns CDR1 MNHEY and CDR2 SVGAGI.

This chain connects TRBV11-3 to TRBJ2-3; D is unresolved. CDR3 length: 15 amino acids. Germline V gives CDR1 SGHNT, CDR2 YENEEA. V lost 0 bases, J lost 2 bases, and 9 bases lay in between. The DNA of the CDR3 is TGTGCCAGCAGCTTAGAATCTCGACCCACAGATACGCAGTATTTT. Protein sequence: CASSLESRPTDTQYF.

This clone was observed a handful of times. The chain has TRBV5-1 and TRBJ1-1, with D maybe TRBD1 (6 bases). Germline loops: CDR1 SGHRS, CDR2 YFSETQ. CDR3 length: 13 amino acids. Trimming stripped 4 bases from V and 0 bases from J, with 7 bases between. The CDR3 DNA sequence: TGCGCCAGCAGCGACAGGCTGAACACTGAAGCTTTCTTT. Translating it yields CASSDRLNTEAFF.

The rearrangement joins TRBV5-5 to TRBJ1-3, with D possibly matching TRBD1 (5 bases). Looked up from germline, CDR1 is SGHKS and CDR2 is YYEKEE (reference sequence). The ends were cut back, 7 bases at V and 3 bases at J, with 8 bases in the middle. This CDR3 comprises 12 residues. The CDR3: CASGDLGNTIYF. CDR3 DNA: TGTGCCAGCGGGGACCTTGGAAACACCATATATTTT.

As DNA, the CDR3 is TGTGCCAGCGGGACGGACATCAGAGCTGGTTCACCCCTCCACTTT. This codes for CASGTDIRAGSPLHF. The rearrangement uses TRBV5-4 and TRBJ1-6; a weak D match, TRBD1 (5 bases). The CDR3 length is 15 residues. Germline lookup yields CDR1 SGHNT and CDR2 YYREEE (reference sequence). V gave up 7 bases and J gave up 9 bases, with 20 bases separating them.

The chain carries TRBV6-5 and TRBJ2-7; D unresolved. Germline CDR1 and CDR2: MNHEY and SVGAGI. CDR3 length: 15 amino acids. The V and J ends lost 0 bases and 2 bases respectively, with 11 bases between them. The CDR3 reads CASSYSWRNPYEQYF. The CDR3 region has the DNA TGTGCCAGCAGTTACTCTTGGAGAAACCCCTACGAGCAGTACTTC.

This clone was counted between two and nine times. The rearrangement uses TRBV10-3 and TRBJ2-3, with 9 bases lining up with TRBD2. The germline gives CDR1 ENHRY, CDR2 SYGVKD. J lost 6 bases, V lost 11 bases, and 21 bases had no gene match. The length of the CDR3 is 17 residues. This CDR3 reads CASLPGSGAGGEDTQYF. The CDR3 DNA reads TGTGCCTCACTCCCTGGAAGTGGGGCGGGAGGGGAGGATACGCAGTATTTT.

This chain uses TRBV14 with TRBJ1-2; D unresolved. Germline assignment: CDR1 SGHDN and CDR2 FVKESK. This CDR3 has 15 amino acids. V lost 0 bases, J lost 3 bases, and 11 bases lay in between. CDR3 protein: CASSQDSRGYYGYTF. The CDR3 coding sequence is TGTGCCAGCAGCCAAGATAGCCGGGGATACTATGGCTACACCTTC.

This chain connects TRBV5-1 to TRBJ2-1; TRBD2 aligns across 8 bases. With 2 bases clipped from V and 3 bases from J, the junction kept 7 bases outside the gene matches. Per the germline V gene, CDR1 is SGHRS and CDR2 is YFSETQ. The CDR3 length is 16 residues. CDR3 sequence: CASSFQAGVRYNEQFF. CDR3 coding DNA: TGCGCCAGCAGCTTTCAAGCGGGAGTGCGCTACAATGAGCAGTTCTTC.

The chain has TRBV28 and TRBJ2-7; tentative D call: TRBD1 (6 bases). This CDR3 is built from 16 residues. The V end lost 6 bases, the J end lost 5 bases, and 23 bases lay between the germline ends. Germline V lookup: CDR1 MDHEN, CDR2 SYDVKM. The CDR3 here is CASSTKQQGWAHEQYF. In DNA form, the CDR3 reads TGTGCCAGCAGCACCAAGCAACAGGGCTGGGCCCACGAGCAGTACTTC.

The chain couples TRBV21-1 to TRBJ2-7. TRBV21-1 constitutes a pseudogene. The CDR3 runs to 13 residues. CDR3 coding DNA: TGTGCCAGCAGCCCTCGAGGGGGGTACGAGCAGTACGTC. It codes for CASSPRGGYEQYV.